The 10 T cell receptor beta chains reported below all come from one sample, sequenced in a study of blood T cell repertoires in COVID-19. Only in-frame clones appear in the TCRdb table, and some are missing; sequencing was by immunoSEQ multiplex PCR. The data hold 250,000 to 400,000 clones, with around 87% observed a single time. The specimen was peripheral blood. These receptors were taken from a man in his fifties with active or convalescent COVID-19.

Written as DNA, the CDR3 is TGTGCCAGCAGTTTATCTACTGACAGGTTTCGCAATCAGCCCCAGCATTTT. Amino acids: CASSLSTDRFRNQPQHF. The V gene is TRBV28, the J gene TRBJ1-5; D possibly corresponds to TRBD1 (6 bases). This CDR3 contains 17 residues. Germline CDR1 and CDR2: MDHEN and SYDVKM. The V end lost 1 base, the J end lost 2 bases, and 15 bases lay between the germline ends.

CDR3 DNA: TGTGCCAGCAGCTCCACCGGGACAGTGGGCGAAAAACTGTTTTTT. Translating gives CASSSTGTVGEKLFF. The chain couples TRBV5-6 to TRBJ1-4; TRBD1 agrees at 7 bases. Losses at the gene ends were 3 bases for V and 8 bases for J; bases not matched to a gene: 10. The CDR3 loop spans 15 amino acids. Germline V CDR1 and CDR2: SGHDT, YYEEEE.

This chain uses TRBV5-4 with TRBJ1-5, with D possibly matching TRBD1 (5 bases). Germline V gene sequence: CDR1 SGHNT, CDR2 YYREEE (reference sequence). V was trimmed by 3 bases and J by 2 bases, leaving 9 bases between them. The CDR3 totals 14 residues. CDR3 region: CASSSGLGNQPQHF. In nucleotides, the CDR3 is TGTGCCAGCAGCTCGGGACTTGGCAATCAGCCCCAGCATTTT.

V usage is TRBV5-1 and J usage is TRBJ2-7, with D possibly being TRBD2 (5 bases). CDR1 SGHRS and CDR2 YFSETQ come from the germline V gene. V shed 1 base and J shed 0 bases, with 11 bases lying between them. CDR3 length: 15 amino acids. The chain's CDR3 is CASSLIGGSSYEQYF. The CDR3 DNA reads TGCGCCAGCAGCTTGATAGGCGGGTCCTCCTACGAGCAGTACTTC. The variable domain in full, completed from reference TRBV5-1 and TRBJ2-7, reads KAGVTQTPRYLIKTRGQQVTLSCSPISGHRSVSWYQQTPGQGLQFLFEYFSETQRNKGNFPGRFSGRQFSNSRSEMNVSTLELGDSALYLCASSLIGGSSYEQYFGPGTRLTVT.

The chain links TRBV19 to TRBJ2-1; 11 bases are a match to TRBD2. Germline CDR1 is LNHDA and CDR2 is SQIVND (reference sequence). V lost 7 bases, J lost 9 bases, and 8 bases stayed unmatched. CDR3 size: 14 residues. CDR3 sequence: CASIPSGRSGEQFF. CDR3 nucleotide sequence: TGTGCCAGTATTCCTAGCGGGAGGTCTGGTGAGCAGTTCTTC.

This clone was seen only once. This chain links TRBV28 with TRBJ1-1; D is perhaps TRBD1 (6 bases). Per germline, CDR1 MDHEN and CDR2 SYDVKM. V lost 4 bases, J lost 0 bases, and 12 bases lay in between. This CDR3 has 15 amino acids. CDR3 loop: CASSSTQGLNTEAFF. Written as DNA, the CDR3 is TGTGCCAGCAGTTCTACCCAGGGGTTGAACACTGAAGCTTTCTTT.

The rearrangement links TRBV4-3 to TRBJ1-2; possibly TRBD1 for D (6 bases). The CDR3 contains 15 residues. CDR1 and CDR2 (germline): LGHNA, YSLEER. Trimming cost V 0 bases and J 5 bases, with 13 bases left between them. The CDR3: CASSQDKQGGYGYTF. Here the CDR3 DNA reads TGCGCCAGCAGCCAAGATAAACAGGGTGGGTATGGCTACACCTTC.

V usage is TRBV6-2 or TRBV6-3 and J usage is TRBJ2-2, with D maybe TRBD1 (5 bases). Germline V gene sequence: CDR1 MNHEY, CDR2 SVGEGT. The CDR3 totals 16 residues. V lost 1 base and J 0 bases, leaving 9 bases between the germline ends. The CDR3 is CASSYWGGANTGELFF. The CDR3 DNA follows: TGTGCCAGCAGTTACTGGGGCGGCGCGAACACCGGGGAGCTGTTTTTT.

This clone has only a few counts. The chain recombines TRBV2 with TRBJ2-7; D not resolved. The V and J ends lost 6 bases and 1 base respectively, with 13 bases between them. This CDR3 contains 14 residues. The V gene's germline CDR1 is SNHLY and CDR2 FYNNEI. DNA for the CDR3: TGTGCCAGCAGAGATACGACAACGTCCTACGAGCAGTACTTC. This translates into CASRDTTTSYEQYF. The entire variable domain, with the rest obtained from reference TRBV2 and TRBJ2-7, is as follows: EPEVTQTPSHQVTQMGQEVILRCVPISNHLYFYWYRQILGQKVEFLVSFYNNEISEKSEIFDDQFSVERPDGSNFTLKIRSTKLEDSAMYFCASRDTTTSYEQYFGPGTRLTVT.

V gene TRBV14 combines with J gene TRBJ1-1; D is possibly TRBD1 (6 bases). Germline values: CDR1 SGHDN, CDR2 FVKESK. This CDR3 has 13 residues. Trimming took 0 bases from V and 4 from J, leaving 6 bases between them. CDR3: CASSQDRGTEAFF. The CDR3 DNA follows: TGTGCCAGCAGCCAAGACAGGGGCACTGAAGCTTTCTTT.